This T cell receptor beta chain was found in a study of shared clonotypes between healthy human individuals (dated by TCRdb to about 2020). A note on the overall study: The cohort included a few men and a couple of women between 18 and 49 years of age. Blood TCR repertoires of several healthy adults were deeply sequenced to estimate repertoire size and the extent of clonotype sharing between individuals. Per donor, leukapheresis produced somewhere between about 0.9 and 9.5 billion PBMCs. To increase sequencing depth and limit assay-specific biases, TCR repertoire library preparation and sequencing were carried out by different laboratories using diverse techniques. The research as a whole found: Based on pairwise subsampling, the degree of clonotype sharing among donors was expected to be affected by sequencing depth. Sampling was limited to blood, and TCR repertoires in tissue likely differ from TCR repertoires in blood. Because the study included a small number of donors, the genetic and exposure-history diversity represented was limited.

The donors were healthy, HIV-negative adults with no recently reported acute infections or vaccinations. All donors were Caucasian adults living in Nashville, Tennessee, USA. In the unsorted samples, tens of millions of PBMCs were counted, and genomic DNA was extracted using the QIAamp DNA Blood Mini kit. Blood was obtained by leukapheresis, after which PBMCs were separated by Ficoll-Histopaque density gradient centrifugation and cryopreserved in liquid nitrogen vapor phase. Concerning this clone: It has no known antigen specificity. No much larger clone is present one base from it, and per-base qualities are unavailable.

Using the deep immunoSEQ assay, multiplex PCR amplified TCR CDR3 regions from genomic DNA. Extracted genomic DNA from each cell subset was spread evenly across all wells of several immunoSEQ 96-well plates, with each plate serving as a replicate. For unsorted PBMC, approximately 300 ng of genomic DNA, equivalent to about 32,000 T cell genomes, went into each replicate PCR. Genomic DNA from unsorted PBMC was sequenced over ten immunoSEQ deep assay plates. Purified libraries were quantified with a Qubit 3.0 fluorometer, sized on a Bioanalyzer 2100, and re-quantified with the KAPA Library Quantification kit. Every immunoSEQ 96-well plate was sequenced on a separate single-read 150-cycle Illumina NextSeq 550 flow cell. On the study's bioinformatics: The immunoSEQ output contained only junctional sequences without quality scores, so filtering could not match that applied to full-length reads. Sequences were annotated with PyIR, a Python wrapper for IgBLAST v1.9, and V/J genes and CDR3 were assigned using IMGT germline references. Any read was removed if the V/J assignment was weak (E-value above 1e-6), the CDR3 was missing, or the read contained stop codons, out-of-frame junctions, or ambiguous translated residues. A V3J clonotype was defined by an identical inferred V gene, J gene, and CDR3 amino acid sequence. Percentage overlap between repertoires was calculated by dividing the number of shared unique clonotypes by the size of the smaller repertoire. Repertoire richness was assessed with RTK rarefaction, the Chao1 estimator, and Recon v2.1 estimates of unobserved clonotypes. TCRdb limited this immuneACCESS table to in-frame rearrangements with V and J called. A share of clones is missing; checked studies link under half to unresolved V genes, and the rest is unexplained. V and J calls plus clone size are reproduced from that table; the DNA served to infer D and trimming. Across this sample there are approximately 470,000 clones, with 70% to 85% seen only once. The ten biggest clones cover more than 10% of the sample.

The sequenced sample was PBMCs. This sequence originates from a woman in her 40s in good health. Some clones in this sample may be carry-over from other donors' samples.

The CDR3 loop reads CASSFGLAGLVSLDTQYF. The nucleotide sequence is given as TGTGCCAGCAGTTTTGGCCTAGCGGGATTGGTATCTTTAGATACGCAGTATTTT. This sequence uses TRBV27 and TRBJ2-3, and TRBD2 matches 9 of the central bases. According to the germline V gene (reference sequence), CDR1 reads MNHEY and CDR2 reads SMNVEV. The CDR3 spans 18 residues, from the cysteine through the phenylalanine. The only DNA kept is the CDR3, 54 bases in frame from the first base. V trim: 3 bases; J trim: 5 bases; unmatched bases: 15.